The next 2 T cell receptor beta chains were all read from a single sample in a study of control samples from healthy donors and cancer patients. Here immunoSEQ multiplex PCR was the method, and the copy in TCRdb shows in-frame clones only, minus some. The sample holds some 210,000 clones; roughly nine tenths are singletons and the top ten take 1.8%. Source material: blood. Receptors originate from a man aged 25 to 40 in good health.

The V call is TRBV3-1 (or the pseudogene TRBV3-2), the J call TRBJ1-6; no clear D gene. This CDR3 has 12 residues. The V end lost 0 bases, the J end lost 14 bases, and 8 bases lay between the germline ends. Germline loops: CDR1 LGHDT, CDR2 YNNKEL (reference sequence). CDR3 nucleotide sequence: TGTGCCAGCAGCCAAGAGGGTCGGGCCCTCCACTTT. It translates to CASSQEGRALHF.

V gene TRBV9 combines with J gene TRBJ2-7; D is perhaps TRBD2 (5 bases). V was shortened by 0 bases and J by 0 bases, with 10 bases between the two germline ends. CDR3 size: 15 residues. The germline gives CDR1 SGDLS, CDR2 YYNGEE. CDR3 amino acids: CASSVEGGLSYEQYF. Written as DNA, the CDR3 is TGTGCCAGCAGCGTAGAGGGCGGGCTCTCCTACGAGCAGTACTTC.